This paragraph reports one T cell receptor beta chain. The CDR3 has 12 residues. Germline V lookup: CDR1 MDHEN, CDR2 SYDVKM. PCR employed 60 Vbeta and 13 Jbeta primers. The repertoire was sequenced with immunoSEQ multiplex PCR; TCRdb's copy has only in-frame clones and lacks some. The data contain roughly 43,000 clones, roughly 60% of them singletons. This sample is drawn from a study of cytomegalovirus exposure and HLA in healthy donors. The chain couples TRBV28 to TRBJ2-7; TRBD1 might be the D (6 bases). The clonotype comes from a human donor in good health. Source material: PBMCs. CDR3 DNA sequence: TGTGCTACAGGGCCTCTTTCCTACGAGCAGTACTTC. This codes for CATGPLSYEQYF. Combining the CDR3 with reference TRBV28 and TRBJ2-7 gives the whole variable domain DVKVTQSSRYLVKRTGEKVFLECVQDMDHENMFWYRQDPGLGLRLIYFSYDVKMKEKGDIPEGYSVSREKKERFSLILESASTNQTSMYLCATGPLSYEQYFGPGTRLTVT.